The rows below give T cell receptor beta chains drawn from one sample of a study of blood T cell repertoires in COVID-19. Sequencing used immunoSEQ multiplex PCR; TCRdb keeps in-frame clones, though not all of them. The sample yields hundreds of thousands of clones, 85% to 90% seen once. Sequencing input: peripheral blood. Receptors were obtained from a woman in her 30s with COVID-19, enrolled during active disease. The CDR3 runs from the conserved cysteine through the conserved F or W. The D gene is left open where the match is weak. The size entry is marked missing in some rows and otherwise reads once, few, many or a size class.

>-|-|TRBV6-5|TRBJ1-2
CASTSINRGDYGYTF
TGTGCCAGCACCTCCATCAATAGGGGCGACTATGGCTACACCTTC
>-|TRBD1|TRBV6-5|TRBJ1-1
CASSTGGTEAFF
TGTGCCAGCAGCACAGGGGGCACTGAAGCTTTCTTT
>-|-|TRBV5-1|TRBJ1-5
CASSLAAGVGQPQHF
TGCGCCAGCAGCTTGGCGGCAGGGGTGGGTCAGCCCCAGCATTTT
>-|-|TRBV7-8|TRBJ1-6
CASSSGGGPSYNSPLHF
TGTGCCAGCAGCTCGGGGGGTGGCCCCTCCTATAATTCACCCCTCCACTTT
>once|-|TRBV6-5|TRBJ1-6
CASKFGGSSPLHF
TGTGCCAGCAAATTTGGAGGTAGTTCACCCCTCCACTTT
>-|TRBD1|TRBV5-4|TRBJ2-1
CASSSTGTGRNEQFF
TGTGCCAGCAGCTCGACCGGGACAGGGCGCAATGAGCAGTTCTTC
>-|TRBD1|TRBV11-3|TRBJ2-7
CASSRDSYEQYF
TGTGCCAGCAGCCGGGACAGCTACGAGCAGTACTTC
>-|TRBD1|TRBV5-4|TRBJ1-6
CASRSGGTGDSPLHF
TGTGCCAGCAGGTCCGGGGGGACAGGGGATTCACCCCTCCACTTT
>few|-|TRBV2|TRBJ1-3
CASRSGPGQGNTIYF
TGTGCCAGCAGGTCTGGGCCTGGCCAGGGAAACACCATATATTTT
>-|TRBD1|TRBV9|TRBJ1-5
CASSAGTGNQPQHF
TGTGCCAGCAGCGCCGGGACAGGTAATCAGCCCCAGCATTTT
>few|TRBD1|TRBV2|TRBJ2-7
CASSIGQGLDEQYF
TGTGCCAGCAGTATTGGACAGGGGTTGGACGAGCAGTACTTC
>-|-|TRBV5-1|TRBJ2-7
CASSLASTAGEQYF
TGCGCCAGCAGCTTGGCCTCGACCGCGGGCGAGCAGTACTTC
>-|TRBD1|TRBV19|TRBJ1-1
CATRTGNTEAFF
TGTGCCACCCGGACAGGGAACACTGAAGCTTTCTTT
>-|-|TRBV30|TRBJ1-2
CAWSVAPGTWGYTF
TGTGCCTGGAGTGTAGCGCCGGGGACATGGGGCTACACCTTC
>-|TRBD1|TRBV6-5|TRBJ1-1
CASSYSDRRNTEAFF
TGTGCCAGCAGTTACTCGGACAGGAGGAACACTGAAGCTTTCTTT
>-|-|TRBV2|TRBJ2-3
CASSDLQHTTDTQYF
TGTGCCAGCAGTGATCTTCAACATACCACAGATACGCAGTATTTT
>-|TRBD2|TRBV12-5|TRBJ2-3
CASGHISGGAGSITQYF
TGTGCTAGTGGCCATATTAGCGGGGGGGCCGGGTCTATAACGCAGTATTTT
>-|-|TRBV2|TRBJ1-3
CASSEMGASGNTIYF
TGTGCCAGCAGTGAAATGGGGGCTTCTGGAAACACCATATATTTT
>once|TRBD2|TRBV11-2|TRBJ2-1
CASSWRGGFEQFF
TGTGCCAGCAGCTGGCGGGGGGGCTTTGAGCAGTTCTTC
>once|TRBD1|TRBV24-1|TRBJ2-1
CATSDSGTGVGNEQFF
TGTGCCACCAGTGATTCTGGGACAGGAGTGGGCAATGAGCAGTTCTTC
>once|-|TRBV29-1|TRBJ1-2
CSVEGGRSYGYTF
TGCAGCGTTGAAGGGGGCCGATCCTATGGCTACACCTTC
>-|TRBD2|TRBV2|TRBJ2-7
CASSNGLAGTVNSYEQYF
TGTGCCAGCAGTAACGGACTAGCGGGGACCGTTAACTCCTACGAGCAGTACTTC
>-|TRBD1|TRBV5-1|TRBJ1-1
CASSRDRSMNTEAFF
TGCGCCAGCAGCCGGGACAGGTCCATGAACACTGAAGCTTTCTTT
>-|TRBD2|TRBV27|TRBJ2-1
CASSSSGGYNEQFF
TGTGCCAGCAGTTCTAGCGGGGGCTACAATGAGCAGTTCTTC
>-|-|TRBV7-9|TRBJ1-1
CASSFDKPEAFF
TGTGCCAGCAGCTTTGACAAACCCGAAGCTTTCTTT
>-|-|TRBV11-2|TRBJ2-5
CASSYDPGTQYF
TGTGCCAGCAGCTATGACCCGGGGACCCAGTACTTC
>-|-|TRBV7-9|TRBJ2-5
CASSFGPSGEETQYF
TGTGCCAGCAGCTTCGGGCCTTCCGGGGAAGAGACCCAGTACTTC
>-|TRBD1|TRBV4-1|TRBJ1-1
CASSQLVQGAQDTEAFF
TGCGCCAGCAGCCAATTGGTACAGGGGGCGCAGGACACTGAAGCTTTCTTT
>-|-|TRBV11-2|TRBJ1-1
CASSLVSQLANTEAFF
TGTGCCAGCAGCTTAGTGTCACAGCTAGCGAACACTGAAGCTTTCTTT